A single sample gave rise to the 6 T cell receptor beta chains below, sequenced in a study of blood T cell repertoires in COVID-19. Assay used: immunoSEQ multiplex PCR; TCRdb lists only in-frame clones, some missing. The sample lists about 460,000 clones; about 88% were seen once. Sequencing was performed on PBMCs or T cells enriched from blood (not recorded which). These receptors came from a woman aged 55-70 years who had recovered from COVID-19.

The chain recombines TRBV5-1 with TRBJ2-3; D is unclear. The germline CDR1 and CDR2 sequences are SGHRS and YFSETQ. The CDR3 consists of 14 residues. Trimming took off 0 bases at V and 0 bases at J, with 5 bases between the two ends. CDR3 DNA sequence: TGCGCCAGCAGCTTGGTTCCAAGCACAGATACGCAGTATTTT. Protein: CASSLVPSTDTQYF.

This sequence joins TRBV18 and TRBJ1-2; D call uncertain. V was clipped by 3 bases and J by 8 bases, with 10 bases between them. The CDR3 consists of 12 residues. Per germline, CDR1 KGHSH and CDR2 LQKENI. CDR3 region: CASSPGGQGYTF. The CDR3 DNA reads as TGTGCCAGCTCACCCGGCGGTCAGGGCTACACCTTC.

The chain carries TRBV24-1 and TRBJ1-3, with D hard to call. Germline-derived CDR1 and CDR2 are KGHDR and SFDVKD. The V gene lost 2 bases and the J gene lost 1 base, with 8 bases spanning the gap. This CDR3 spans 15 amino acids. As DNA, the CDR3 is TGTGCCACCAGTGATTCAGCAGGATCTGGAAACACCATATATTTT. Translating gives CATSDSAGSGNTIYF.

This clone was picked up one time. V gene TRBV5-1 combines with J gene TRBJ2-3; 7 bases are a match to TRBD2. Germline V gives CDR1 SGHRS, CDR2 YFSETQ. The CDR3 extends over 14 amino acids. Trimming cost V 5 bases and J 3 bases; bases outside gene matches: 6. CDR3 protein: CASRQPGGTDTQYF. CDR3 coding DNA: TGCGCCAGCAGGCAACCGGGGGGAACAGATACGCAGTATTTT.

The CDR3 DNA sequence: TGCGCCAGCAGCTTGGGAGACTGGGCCAACGTCCTGACTTTC. Amino acid sequence: CASSLGDWANVLTF. V gene TRBV5-1 combines with J gene TRBJ2-6, with no clear D. The length of the CDR3 is 14 residues. Deletions cut 0 bases from V and 5 bases from J, with 6 bases between. Germline CDR1 reads SGHRS; CDR2 reads YFSETQ.

The V and J genes are TRBV3-1 (or the pseudogene TRBV3-2) and TRBJ2-2, with TRBD2 matching over 10 bases. This CDR3 spans 16 amino acids. Looked up from germline, CDR1 is LGHDT and CDR2 is YNNKEL (reference sequence). J was trimmed by 0 bases and V by 2 bases; bases with no gene match: 0. This CDR3 is CASSQSGGANTGELFF. Written as DNA, the CDR3 is TGTGCCAGCAGCCAAAGCGGGGGGGCGAACACCGGGGAGCTGTTTTTT.